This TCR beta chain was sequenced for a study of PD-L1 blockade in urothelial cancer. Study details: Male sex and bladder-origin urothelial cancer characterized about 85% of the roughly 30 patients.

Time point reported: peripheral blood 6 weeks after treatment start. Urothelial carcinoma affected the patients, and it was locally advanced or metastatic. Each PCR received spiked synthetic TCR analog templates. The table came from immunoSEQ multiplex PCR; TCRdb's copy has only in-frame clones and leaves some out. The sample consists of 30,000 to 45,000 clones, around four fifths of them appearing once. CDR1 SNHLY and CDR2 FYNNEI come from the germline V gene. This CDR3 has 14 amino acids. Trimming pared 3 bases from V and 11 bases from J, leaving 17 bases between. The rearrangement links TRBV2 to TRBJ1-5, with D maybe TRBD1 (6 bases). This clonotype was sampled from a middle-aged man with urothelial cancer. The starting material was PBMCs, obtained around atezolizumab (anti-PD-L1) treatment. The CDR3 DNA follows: TGTGCCAGCAGTGAGGACAGTTCATCTAAGTCCCAGCATTTT. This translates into CASSEDSSSKSQHF.